This T cell receptor beta chain was obtained from a study of blood T cell repertoires in COVID-19. Turning to the study itself: Both acute and convalescent COVID-19 samples were obtained from the United States, Italy and Spain. PBMCs, B-cell-depleted T cells, or T cells provided the cDNA or gDNA that made up the material.

Original methodology: Amplified reference gene primers provided the basis for estimating nucleated cell counts. Produced via immunoSEQ multiplex PCR; TCRdb's table is partial and in-frame only. V and J calls and clone size are copied from that table; D and trimming were computed from the DNA. Of about 260,000 clones in the sample, approximately 86% were seen once. This clone has only a few counts. V was clipped by 8 bases and J by 9 bases, with 17 bases between them. This CDR3 has 13 amino acids. Per germline, CDR1 SGHTA and CDR2 FQGNSA. Specimen: peripheral blood. The V call is TRBV7-2, the J call TRBJ2-4, with D possibly being TRBD1 (5 bases). This clonotype originated in a man in his forties or fifties with active or convalescent COVID-19. In DNA, the CDR3 is TGTGCCAGCGGCTCCGATGGGCAGGGCATTCAGTACTTC. Residues: CASGSDGQGIQYF.